The present entry profiles one T cell receptor (beta chain) with its context. Germline lookup yields CDR1 SEHNR and CDR2 FQNEAQ (reference sequence). V was clipped by 4 bases and J by 0 bases, with 10 bases between them. The CDR3 length is 16 residues. The data were produced by immunoSEQ multiplex PCR, yet TCRdb's version contains in-frame clones alone and is incomplete. The repertoire holds a few thousand clones, with approximately 80% as singletons. The entry originates in a study of immune cell composition in non-small cell lung cancer. In the study overall: Lung adenocarcinoma or squamous carcinoma made up most tumours.

The rearrangement uses TRBV7-9 and TRBJ1-6, with D possibly being TRBD1 (5 bases). Input material: lung tumor tissue. This receptor was identified in a human donor with non-small cell lung cancer. CDR3 protein: CASSSTGISYNSPLHF. The DNA of the CDR3 is TGTGCCAGCAGCTCTACAGGAATCTCCTATAATTCACCCCTCCACTTT.